This T cell receptor beta chain was documented in a study of blood T cell repertoires in COVID-19. Study details: Sources were T cells, B-cell-depleted T cells, or PBMCs; the material itself was cDNA or gDNA.

Here immunoSEQ multiplex PCR was the method, and the copy in TCRdb shows in-frame clones only, minus some. The sample contains fewer than 350,000 clones, around four fifths of which appear only once. The CDR3 has 14 residues. The V end lost 3 bases, the J end lost 5 bases, and 14 bases lay between the germline ends. CDR1 is MNHEY, CDR2 SMNVEV, per germline (reference sequence). The sample taken for sequencing was peripheral blood. The sequence came from a woman between 45 and 60 years old with active or convalescent COVID-19. The chain links TRBV27 to TRBJ2-7; no reliable D call. The CDR3 coding sequence is TGTGCCAGCAGTTTTATCGAGGATATCGACGAGCAGTACTTC. Protein sequence: CASSFIEDIDEQYF.